A selection of T cell receptor beta chains follows, all from one sample in a study of blood T cell repertoires in COVID-19. Repertoires were generated with immunoSEQ multiplex PCR, while TCRdb's copy carries only in-frame clones and drops some. The sample records over 150,000 clones, approximately 82% being singletons. The sequencing sample was made of peripheral blood. Receptors were obtained from a woman older than 75 with active or convalescent COVID-19. The CDR3 runs from the conserved cysteine through the conserved F or W. The D gene is left open where the match is weak. The listing skips clone size in some rows; elsewhere it reads once, few, many or a size class.

size: once; D: TRBD1; J: TRBJ1-4; V: TRBV7-9; CDR3: CASRSGTVATNEKLFF; DNA: TGTGCCAGCAGGTCCGGGACAGTTGCAACTAATGAAAAACTGTTTTTT
size: -; D: TRBD2; J: TRBJ2-1; V: TRBV7-9; CDR3: CASRQTSLDEQFF; DNA: TGTGCCAGCAGACAGACTAGCCTGGATGAGCAGTTCTTC
size: -; D: TRBD2; J: TRBJ2-5; V: TRBV5-4; CDR3: CASSSLAGVETQYF; DNA: TGTGCCAGCAGCTCTCTAGCGGGAGTAGAGACCCAGTACTTC
size: -; D: TRBD1; J: TRBJ2-7; V: TRBV9; CDR3: CASGTGGFAEQYF; DNA: TGTGCCAGCGGGACAGGGGGCTTCGCCGAGCAGTACTTC
size: -; D: -; J: TRBJ2-2; V: TRBV19; CDR3: CASSMTGPNTGELFF; DNA: TGTGCCAGTAGTATGACAGGACCCAACACCGGGGAGCTGTTTTTT
size: -; D: -; J: TRBJ2-7; V: TRBV21-1; CDR3: CASSKGNTPQREGPYEQYF; DNA: TGTGCCAGCAGCAAAGGAAATACACCCCAGCGGGAGGGCCCCTACGAGCAGTACTTC
size: -; D: TRBD1; J: TRBJ2-7; V: TRBV18; CDR3: CASSQGALYEQYF; DNA: TGTGCCAGCTCACAGGGGGCGCTTTACGAGCAGTACTTC
size: -; D: TRBD1; J: TRBJ1-5; V: TRBV2; CDR3: CASSDSERTGPQHF; DNA: TGTGCCAGCAGTGACTCGGAGAGGACAGGGCCCCAGCATTTT
size: -; D: -; J: TRBJ2-1; V: TRBV6-5; CDR3: CASSYLWGPTNEQFF; DNA: TGTGCCAGCAGTTACTTATGGGGGCCCACGAATGAGCAGTTCTTC
size: -; D: TRBD2; J: TRBJ2-5; V: TRBV30; CDR3: CAWSVLGGGSQETQYF; DNA: TGTGCCTGGAGTGTATTGGGCGGGGGGTCCCAAGAGACCCAGTACTTC
size: -; D: -; J: TRBJ1-4; V: TRBV10-3; CDR3: CAISEEGGPGEKLFF; DNA: TGTGCCATCAGTGAGGAGGGAGGCCCCGGTGAAAAACTGTTTTTT
size: -; D: TRBD2; J: TRBJ2-7; V: TRBV30; CDR3: CAWSLQRDSYEQYF; DNA: TGTGCCTGGAGTTTACAGCGGGACTCCTACGAGCAGTACTTC
size: -; D: TRBD1; J: TRBJ1-2; V: TRBV5-4; CDR3: CASPAGGSYGYTF; DNA: TGTGCCTCCCCGGCAGGGGGCTCCTATGGCTACACCTTC
size: -; D: TRBD1; J: TRBJ2-7; V: TRBV7-3; CDR3: CASSLDRGPYEQYF; DNA: TGTGCCAGCAGCTTGGACAGGGGGCCCTACGAGCAGTACTTC
size: few; D: -; J: TRBJ2-1; V: TRBV27; CDR3: CASSLSIQGMGNEQFF; DNA: TGTGCCAGCAGTTTATCGATCCAGGGGATGGGGAATGAGCAGTTCTTC
size: few; D: TRBD1; J: TRBJ1-2; V: TRBV28; CDR3: CASTEGAVYGYTF; DNA: TGTGCCAGCACCGAGGGGGCGGTCTATGGCTACACCTTC
size: -; D: -; J: TRBJ1-1; V: TRBV28; CDR3: CASSNHVRTEAFF; DNA: TGTGCCAGCAGCAACCATGTGAGGACTGAAGCTTTCTTT
size: -; D: TRBD1; J: TRBJ1-2; V: TRBV5-1; CDR3: CASSLTQGDGYTF; DNA: TGCGCCAGCAGCTTGACACAGGGGGATGGCTACACCTTC
size: -; D: -; J: TRBJ1-4; V: TRBV30; CDR3: CAWSFNRATNEKLFF; DNA: TGTGCCTGGAGTTTTAACCGAGCAACTAATGAAAAACTGTTTTTT
size: few; D: TRBD1; J: TRBJ1-3; V: TRBV5-6; CDR3: CASSTLTGGPSGNTIYF; DNA: TGTGCCAGCAGCACGTTGACAGGGGGGCCGTCTGGAAACACCATATATTTT